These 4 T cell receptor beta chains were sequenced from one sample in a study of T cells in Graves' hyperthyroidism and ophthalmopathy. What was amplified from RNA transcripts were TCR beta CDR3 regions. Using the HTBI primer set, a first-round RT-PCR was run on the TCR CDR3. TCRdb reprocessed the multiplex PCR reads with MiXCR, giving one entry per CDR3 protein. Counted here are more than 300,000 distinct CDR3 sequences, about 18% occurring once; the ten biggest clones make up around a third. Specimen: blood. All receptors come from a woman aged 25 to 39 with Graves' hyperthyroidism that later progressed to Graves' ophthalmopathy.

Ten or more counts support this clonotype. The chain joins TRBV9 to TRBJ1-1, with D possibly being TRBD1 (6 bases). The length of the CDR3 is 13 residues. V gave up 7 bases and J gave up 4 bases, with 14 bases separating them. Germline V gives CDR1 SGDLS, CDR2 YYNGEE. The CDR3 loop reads CASGGTGSTEAFF. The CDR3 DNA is TGTGCCAGCGGGGGCACAGGGTCCACTGAAGCTTTCTTT.

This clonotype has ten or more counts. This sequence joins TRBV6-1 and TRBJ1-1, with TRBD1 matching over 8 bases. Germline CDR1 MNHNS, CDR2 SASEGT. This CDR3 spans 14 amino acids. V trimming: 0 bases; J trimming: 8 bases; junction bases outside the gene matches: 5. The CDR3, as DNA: TGTGCCAGCAGTGAAGCGCGCAGGGGGCAAGAAGCTTTCTTT. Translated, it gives CASSEARRGQEAFF.

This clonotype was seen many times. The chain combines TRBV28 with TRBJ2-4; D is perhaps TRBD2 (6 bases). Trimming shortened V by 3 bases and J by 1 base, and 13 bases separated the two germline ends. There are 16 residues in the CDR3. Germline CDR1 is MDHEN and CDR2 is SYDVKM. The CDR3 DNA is TGTGCCAGCAGTTTTGCGGGGCAGCTGGCCAAAAACATTCAGTACTTC. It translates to CASSFAGQLAKNIQYF.

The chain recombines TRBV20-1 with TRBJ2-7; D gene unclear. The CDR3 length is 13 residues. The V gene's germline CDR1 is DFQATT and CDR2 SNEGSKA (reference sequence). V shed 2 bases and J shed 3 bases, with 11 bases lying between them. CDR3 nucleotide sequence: TGCAGTGCTAGAACTGGACCTCTCTACGAGCAGTACTTC. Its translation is CSARTGPLYEQYF.